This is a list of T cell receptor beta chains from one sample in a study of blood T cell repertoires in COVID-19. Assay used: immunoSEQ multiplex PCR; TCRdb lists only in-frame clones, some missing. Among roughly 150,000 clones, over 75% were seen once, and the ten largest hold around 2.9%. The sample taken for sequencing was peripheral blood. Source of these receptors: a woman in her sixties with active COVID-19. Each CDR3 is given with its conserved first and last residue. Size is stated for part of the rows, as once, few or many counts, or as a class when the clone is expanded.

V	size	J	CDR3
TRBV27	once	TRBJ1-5	CASSLWGDQQPQHF
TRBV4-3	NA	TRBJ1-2	CASSQGRDRGYGYTF
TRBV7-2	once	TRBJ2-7	CASSLASRQYF
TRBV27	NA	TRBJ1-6	CASTSTRQGALSSYNSPLHF
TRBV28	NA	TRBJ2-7	CASSPLATPSSYEQYF
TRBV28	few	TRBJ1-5	CASSPRTGVGPQHF
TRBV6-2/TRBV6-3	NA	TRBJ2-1	CASSQGLAAAYNEQFF
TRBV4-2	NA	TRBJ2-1	CASSQGHPSYNEQFF
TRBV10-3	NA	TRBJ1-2	CAISESLIGQGVAGYTF
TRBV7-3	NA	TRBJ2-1	CASSLWSSGGYNEQFF
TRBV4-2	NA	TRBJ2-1	CASSLLSDSYNEQFF
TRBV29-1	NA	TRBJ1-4	CSVQTGGLNEKLFF
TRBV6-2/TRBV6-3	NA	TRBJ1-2	CASSSGTGGLYGYTF
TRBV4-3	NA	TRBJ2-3	CASSQDISSGRGDTQYF